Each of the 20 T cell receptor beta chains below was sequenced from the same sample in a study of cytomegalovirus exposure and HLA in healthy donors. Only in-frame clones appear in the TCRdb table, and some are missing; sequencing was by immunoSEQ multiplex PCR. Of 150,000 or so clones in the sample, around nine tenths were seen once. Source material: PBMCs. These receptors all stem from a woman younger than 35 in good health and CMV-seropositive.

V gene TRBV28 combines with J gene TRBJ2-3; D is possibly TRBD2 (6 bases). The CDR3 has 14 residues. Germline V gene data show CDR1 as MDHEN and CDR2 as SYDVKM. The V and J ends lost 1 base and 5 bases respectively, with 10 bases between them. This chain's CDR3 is CASSLSPGRDTQYF. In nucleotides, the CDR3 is TGTGCCAGCAGTTTATCCCCCGGGAGAGATACGCAGTATTTT.

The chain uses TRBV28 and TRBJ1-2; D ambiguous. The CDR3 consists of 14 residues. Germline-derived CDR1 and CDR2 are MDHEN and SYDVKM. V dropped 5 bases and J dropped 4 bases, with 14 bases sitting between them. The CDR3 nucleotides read TGTGCCAGCAGTATGACCGACGGGGTCTATGGCTACACCTTC. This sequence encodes CASSMTDGVYGYTF.

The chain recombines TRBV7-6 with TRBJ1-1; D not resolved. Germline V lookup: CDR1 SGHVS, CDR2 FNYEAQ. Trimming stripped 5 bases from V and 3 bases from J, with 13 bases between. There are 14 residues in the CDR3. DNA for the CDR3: TGTGCCAGCAGCCCCGGGGAGGCTTACACTGAAGCTTTCTTT. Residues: CASSPGEAYTEAFF.

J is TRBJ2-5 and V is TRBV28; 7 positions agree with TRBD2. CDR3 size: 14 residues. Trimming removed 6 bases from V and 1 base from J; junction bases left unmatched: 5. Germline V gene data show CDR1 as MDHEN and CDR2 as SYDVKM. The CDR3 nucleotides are TGTGCCAGCAGCGTCGCTAGCGGCCAAGAGACCCAGTACTTC. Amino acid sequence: CASSVASGQETQYF.

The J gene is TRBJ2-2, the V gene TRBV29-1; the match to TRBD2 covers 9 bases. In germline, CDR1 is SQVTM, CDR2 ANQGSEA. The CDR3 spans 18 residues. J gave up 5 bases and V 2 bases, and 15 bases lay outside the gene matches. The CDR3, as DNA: TGCAGCGTTGAACCCTACGGCGGGGGGGCGTTAGGGACCGGGGAGCTGTTTTTT. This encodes CSVEPYGGGALGTGELFF.

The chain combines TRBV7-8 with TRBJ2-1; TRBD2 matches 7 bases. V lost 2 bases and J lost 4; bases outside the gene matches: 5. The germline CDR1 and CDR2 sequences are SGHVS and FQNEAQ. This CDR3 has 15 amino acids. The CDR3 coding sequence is TGTGCCAGCAGCTTAATTGGGACTACTTACAATGAGCAGTTCTTC. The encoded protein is CASSLIGTTYNEQFF.

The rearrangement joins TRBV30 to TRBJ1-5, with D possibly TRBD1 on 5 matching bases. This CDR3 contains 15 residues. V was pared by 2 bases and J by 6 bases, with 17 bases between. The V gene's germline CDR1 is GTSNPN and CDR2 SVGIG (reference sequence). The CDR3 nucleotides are TGTGCCTGGAGTCCGATAGTGGGGCCGGGTCAGCCCCAGCATTTT. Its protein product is CAWSPIVGPGQPQHF.

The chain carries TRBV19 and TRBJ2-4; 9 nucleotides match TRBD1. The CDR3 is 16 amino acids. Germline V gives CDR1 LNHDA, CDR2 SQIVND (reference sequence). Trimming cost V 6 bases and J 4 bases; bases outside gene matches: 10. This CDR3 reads CASRQTGTGLKNIQYF. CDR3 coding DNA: TGTGCCAGTAGGCAAACCGGGACAGGGTTAAAAAACATTCAGTACTTC.

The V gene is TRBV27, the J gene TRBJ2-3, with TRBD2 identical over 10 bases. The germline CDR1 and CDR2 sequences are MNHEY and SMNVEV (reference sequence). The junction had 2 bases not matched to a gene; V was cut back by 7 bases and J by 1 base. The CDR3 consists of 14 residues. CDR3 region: CASNLAGGTDTQYF. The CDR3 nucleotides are TGTGCCAGCAATCTAGCGGGGGGCACAGATACGCAGTATTTT.

DNA of the CDR3: TGTGCCACCAGCAGAGAAGGACAGGGGACGATTGGAGGTCAGCCCCAGCATTTT. Amino acid sequence: CATSREGQGTIGGQPQHF. This chain joins TRBV15 and TRBJ1-5; 9 bases map to TRBD1. V was pared by 0 bases and J by 6 bases, with 12 bases of the junction left unmatched. Per germline, CDR1 LNHNV and CDR2 YYDKDF (reference sequence). The CDR3 sequence is 18 residues long.

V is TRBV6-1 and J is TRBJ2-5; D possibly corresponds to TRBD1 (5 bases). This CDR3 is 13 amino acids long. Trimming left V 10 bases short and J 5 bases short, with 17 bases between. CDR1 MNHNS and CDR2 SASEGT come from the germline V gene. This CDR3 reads CAIQTGAWETQYF. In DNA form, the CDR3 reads TGTGCCATCCAGACTGGGGCGTGGGAGACCCAGTACTTC.

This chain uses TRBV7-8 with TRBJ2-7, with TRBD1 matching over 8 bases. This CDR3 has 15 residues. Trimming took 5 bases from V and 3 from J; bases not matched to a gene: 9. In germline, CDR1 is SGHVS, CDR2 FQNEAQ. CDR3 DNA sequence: TGTGCCAGCAGCGTCGACAGGGGTATCAACTACGAGCAGTACTTC. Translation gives CASSVDRGINYEQYF.

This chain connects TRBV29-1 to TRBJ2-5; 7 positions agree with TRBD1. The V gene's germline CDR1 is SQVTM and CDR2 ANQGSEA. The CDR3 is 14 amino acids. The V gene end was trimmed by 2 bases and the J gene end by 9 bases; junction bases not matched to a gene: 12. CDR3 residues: CSVEKTGTGVAQYF. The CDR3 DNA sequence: TGCAGCGTTGAAAAGACAGGGACCGGGGTGGCCCAGTACTTC.

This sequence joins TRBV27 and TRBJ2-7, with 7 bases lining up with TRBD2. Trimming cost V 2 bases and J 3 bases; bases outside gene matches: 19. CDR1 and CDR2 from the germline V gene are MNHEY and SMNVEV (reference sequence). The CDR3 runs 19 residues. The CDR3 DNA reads TGTGCCAGCAGTTTAATTTACAGAGATACTCAGTCGGGGGGCTACGAGCAGTACTTC. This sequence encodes CASSLIYRDTQSGGYEQYF.

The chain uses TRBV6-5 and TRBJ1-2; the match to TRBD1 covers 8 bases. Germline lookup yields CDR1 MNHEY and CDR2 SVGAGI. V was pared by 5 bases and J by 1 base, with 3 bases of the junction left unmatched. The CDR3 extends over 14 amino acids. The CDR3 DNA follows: TGTGCCAGCAGTCGTGACAGGGGTAACTATGGCTACACCTTC. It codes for CASSRDRGNYGYTF.

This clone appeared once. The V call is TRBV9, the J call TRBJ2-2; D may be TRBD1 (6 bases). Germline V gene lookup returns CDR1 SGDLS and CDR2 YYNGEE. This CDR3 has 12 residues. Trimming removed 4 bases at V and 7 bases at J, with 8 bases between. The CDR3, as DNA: TGTGCCAGCAGCATGACAGGCGGGGAGCTGTTTTTT. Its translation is CASSMTGGELFF.

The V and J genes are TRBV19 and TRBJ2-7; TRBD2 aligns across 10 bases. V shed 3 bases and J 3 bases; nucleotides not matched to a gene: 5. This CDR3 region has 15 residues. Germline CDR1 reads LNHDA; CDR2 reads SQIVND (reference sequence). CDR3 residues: CASSISAGGLYEQYF. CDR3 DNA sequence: TGTGCCAGTAGTATTTCAGCGGGAGGGCTCTACGAGCAGTACTTC.

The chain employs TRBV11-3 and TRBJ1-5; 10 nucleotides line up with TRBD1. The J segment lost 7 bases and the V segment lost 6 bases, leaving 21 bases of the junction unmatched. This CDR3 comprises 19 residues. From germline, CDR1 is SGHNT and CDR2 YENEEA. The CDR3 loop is CASRNKPGQGTPLVQPQHF. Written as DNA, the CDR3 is TGTGCCAGCAGGAACAAACCGGGACAGGGGACTCCTTTGGTCCAGCCCCAGCATTTT. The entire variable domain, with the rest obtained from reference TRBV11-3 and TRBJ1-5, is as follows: EAGVVQSPRYKIIEKKQPVAFWCNPISGHNTLYWYLQNLGQGPELLIRYENEEAVDDSQLPKDRFSAERLKGVDSTLKIQPAELGDSAVYLCASRNKPGQGTPLVQPQHFGDGTRLSIL.

CDR3 residues: CASSQVLLAGEGFYEQYF. The CDR3 DNA follows: TGCGCCAGCAGCCAAGTTTTACTAGCGGGAGAGGGGTTTTACGAGCAGTACTTC. The rearrangement links TRBV4-1 to TRBJ2-7; TRBD2 matches at 11 bases. J was trimmed by 4 bases and V by 1 base; bases with no gene match: 12. Germline V gene data show CDR1 as MGHRA and CDR2 as YSYEKL. There are 18 residues in the CDR3.

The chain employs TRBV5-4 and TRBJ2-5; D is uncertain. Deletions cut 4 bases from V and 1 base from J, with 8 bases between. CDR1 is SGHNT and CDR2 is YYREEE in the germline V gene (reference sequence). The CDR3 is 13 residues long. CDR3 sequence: CASSGMAQETQYF. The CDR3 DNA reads TGTGCCAGCAGCGGCATGGCCCAAGAGACCCAGTACTTC.